Listed below are T cell receptor beta chains from one sample, sequenced in a study of shared clonotypes between healthy human individuals. This table comes from immunoSEQ multiplex PCR, and its TCRdb copy is limited to in-frame clones, with some not included. This sample has roughly 2.2 million clones, with over 85% found just once. Sequencing was carried out using naive CD4+ T cells from PBMCs. The receptor set was obtained from a man aged 18 to 29 in good health. Some clones in this sample may be carry-over from other donors' samples. CDR3s include the opening cysteine and the closing phenylalanine or tryptophan. Each record gives: J gene, V gene, D gene, clone size, CDR3 protein, CDR3 DNA. D genes are given only for firm matches. Expanded clones are given a class, and other clones once, few, many or no size at all.

j_call: TRBJ2-1; v_call: TRBV14; d_call: TRBD2; clone_size: .; cdr3_aa: CASSPGSSGRSLHNEQFF; cdr3_nt: TGTGCCAGCAGCCCCGGTAGTAGCGGGAGGTCCCTTCACAATGAGCAGTTCTTC
j_call: TRBJ2-1; v_call: TRBV18; d_call: .; clone_size: .; cdr3_aa: CASSPLASPSNEQFF; cdr3_nt: TGTGCCAGCTCACCACTAGCGTCCCCCTCCAATGAGCAGTTCTTC
j_call: TRBJ1-2; v_call: TRBV29-1; d_call: .; clone_size: .; cdr3_aa: CSGGGANYGYTF; cdr3_nt: TGCAGCGGCGGGGGTGCTAACTATGGCTACACCTTC
j_call: TRBJ2-3; v_call: TRBV19; d_call: .; clone_size: .; cdr3_aa: CASSTIILGTDTQYF; cdr3_nt: TGTGCCAGTAGTACGATAATTTTAGGAACAGATACGCAGTATTTT
j_call: TRBJ1-1; v_call: TRBV5-4; d_call: .; clone_size: .; cdr3_aa: CASSLQDNTEAFF; cdr3_nt: TGTGCCAGCAGCTTACAAGATAACACTGAAGCTTTCTTT
j_call: TRBJ2-3; v_call: TRBV4-2; d_call: TRBD2; clone_size: .; cdr3_aa: CASSLRDYADTQYF; cdr3_nt: TGTGCCAGCAGCCTTCGGGACTATGCAGATACGCAGTATTTT
j_call: TRBJ2-2; v_call: TRBV7-2; d_call: TRBD2; clone_size: .; cdr3_aa: CASSVREGGELFF; cdr3_nt: TGTGCCAGCAGCGTAAGGGAGGGCGGGGAGCTGTTTTTT
j_call: TRBJ2-6; v_call: TRBV18; d_call: TRBD1; clone_size: .; cdr3_aa: CASSGQGAVPGANVLTF; cdr3_nt: TGTGCCAGCTCGGGACAGGGGGCGGTTCCTGGGGCCAACGTCCTGACTTTC
j_call: TRBJ1-1; v_call: TRBV6-1; d_call: .; clone_size: .; cdr3_aa: CASSEAFYPRTEAFF; cdr3_nt: TGTGCCAGCAGTGAAGCTTTTTACCCTCGGACTGAAGCTTTCTTT
j_call: TRBJ2-7; v_call: TRBV19; d_call: .; clone_size: .; cdr3_aa: CASNDGPSYEQYF; cdr3_nt: TGTGCCAGTAACGACGGACCCTCCTACGAGCAGTACTTC
j_call: TRBJ2-3; v_call: TRBV9; d_call: TRBD2; clone_size: .; cdr3_aa: CASSVSSGGNTQYF; cdr3_nt: TGTGCCAGCAGCGTATCGAGCGGGGGTAATACGCAGTATTTT
j_call: TRBJ1-5; v_call: TRBV6-6; d_call: .; clone_size: .; cdr3_aa: CASSYTKPRDQPQHF; cdr3_nt: TGTGCCAGCAGTTACACCAAACCCAGGGATCAGCCCCAGCATTTT
j_call: TRBJ2-5; v_call: TRBV28; d_call: .; clone_size: .; cdr3_aa: CASTLLGGAETQYF; cdr3_nt: TGTGCCAGCACCCTGCTGGGGGGCGCGGAGACCCAGTACTTC
j_call: TRBJ2-1; v_call: TRBV7-3; d_call: TRBD2; clone_size: .; cdr3_aa: CASSFGLADLNEQFF; cdr3_nt: TGTGCCAGCAGCTTTGGACTAGCGGACCTCAATGAGCAGTTCTTC
j_call: TRBJ2-5; v_call: TRBV27; d_call: TRBD1; clone_size: .; cdr3_aa: CASSLYSVSGRGLGETQYF; cdr3_nt: TGTGCCAGCAGTTTATATTCGGTGTCTGGCAGGGGGCTCGGAGAGACCCAGTACTTC
j_call: TRBJ1-1; v_call: TRBV29-1; d_call: .; clone_size: .; cdr3_aa: CSVEGGLLNTEAFF; cdr3_nt: TGCAGCGTTGAAGGGGGACTGCTGAACACTGAAGCTTTCTTT
j_call: TRBJ1-6; v_call: TRBV6-1; d_call: TRBD1; clone_size: .; cdr3_aa: CASSAQGRNSPLHF; cdr3_nt: TGTGCCAGCAGTGCACAGGGGCGGAATTCACCCCTCCACTTT
j_call: TRBJ2-5; v_call: TRBV30; d_call: .; clone_size: .; cdr3_aa: CAWSYTETQYF; cdr3_nt: TGTGCCTGGAGTTATACGGAGACCCAGTACTTC
j_call: TRBJ2-1; v_call: TRBV10-2; d_call: TRBD2; clone_size: .; cdr3_aa: CASRTSGLNEQFF; cdr3_nt: TGCGCCAGCAGAACTAGCGGGCTTAATGAGCAGTTCTTC
j_call: TRBJ2-7; v_call: TRBV2; d_call: .; clone_size: .; cdr3_aa: CASSKQGQDEQYF; cdr3_nt: TGTGCCAGCAGTAAGCAGGGGCAGGACGAGCAGTACTTC
j_call: TRBJ2-1; v_call: TRBV27; d_call: .; clone_size: .; cdr3_aa: CASSLFGLYNEQFF; cdr3_nt: TGTGCCAGCAGTTTATTTGGGCTATACAATGAGCAGTTCTTC
j_call: TRBJ2-2; v_call: TRBV5-4; d_call: TRBD2; clone_size: .; cdr3_aa: CASSPTTSVTNTGELFF; cdr3_nt: TGTGCCAGCAGCCCCACCACTAGCGTTACAAACACCGGGGAGCTGTTTTTT
j_call: TRBJ1-1; v_call: TRBV5-4; d_call: .; clone_size: .; cdr3_aa: CASSHTQGQLGLEAFF; cdr3_nt: TGTGCCAGCAGTCACACTCAGGGGCAGCTCGGACTTGAAGCTTTCTTT
j_call: TRBJ2-4; v_call: TRBV2; d_call: TRBD2; clone_size: once; cdr3_aa: CASSVTSGKNIQYF; cdr3_nt: TGTGCCAGCAGTGTGACTAGCGGTAAAAACATTCAGTACTTC
j_call: TRBJ1-1; v_call: TRBV7-9; d_call: .; clone_size: .; cdr3_aa: CASSLAQGNTEAFF; cdr3_nt: TGTGCCAGCAGCTTAGCGCAGGGTAACACTGAAGCTTTCTTT
j_call: TRBJ1-2; v_call: TRBV7-3; d_call: TRBD1; clone_size: once; cdr3_aa: CASKLTPGQGDDGYTF; cdr3_nt: TGTGCCAGCAAGCTAACTCCGGGACAGGGGGACGATGGCTACACCTTC
j_call: TRBJ2-3; v_call: TRBV7-3; d_call: .; clone_size: .; cdr3_aa: CASSLTGHNTDTQYF; cdr3_nt: TGTGCCAGCAGCTTAACGGGTCACAACACAGATACGCAGTATTTT
j_call: TRBJ2-7; v_call: TRBV2; d_call: .; clone_size: .; cdr3_aa: CASRVHGGYEQYF; cdr3_nt: TGTGCCAGCAGAGTTCACGGCGGGTACGAGCAGTACTTC
j_call: TRBJ1-4; v_call: TRBV6-1; d_call: TRBD1; clone_size: .; cdr3_aa: CASSIWTGASEKLFF; cdr3_nt: TGTGCCAGCAGTATCTGGACAGGGGCGAGTGAAAAACTGTTTTTT
j_call: TRBJ2-7; v_call: TRBV7-9; d_call: TRBD1; clone_size: .; cdr3_aa: CASSPWDRGSRNEQYF; cdr3_nt: TGTGCCAGCAGCCCCTGGGACAGGGGTTCGAGGAACGAGCAGTACTTC
j_call: TRBJ2-7; v_call: TRBV4-2; d_call: TRBD2; clone_size: .; cdr3_aa: CASSQGGSGGFTYEQYF; cdr3_nt: TGTGCCAGCAGCCAAGGGGGAAGCGGGGGATTTACCTACGAGCAGTACTTC
j_call: TRBJ1-5; v_call: TRBV7-8; d_call: .; clone_size: .; cdr3_aa: CASSLPLKGQPQHF; cdr3_nt: TGTGCCAGCAGCTTGCCCCTAAAGGGTCAGCCCCAGCATTTT
j_call: TRBJ1-1; v_call: TRBV5-5; d_call: TRBD1; clone_size: .; cdr3_aa: CASSLAVGQGVRTEAFF; cdr3_nt: TGTGCCAGCAGCTTGGCCGTAGGACAGGGGGTTCGGACTGAAGCTTTCTTT
j_call: TRBJ2-1; v_call: TRBV4-1; d_call: TRBD2; clone_size: .; cdr3_aa: CASSQDQALAGSDEQFF; cdr3_nt: TGCGCCAGCAGCCAAGATCAAGCCCTAGCGGGATCCGATGAGCAGTTCTTC
j_call: TRBJ2-2; v_call: TRBV9; d_call: TRBD2; clone_size: .; cdr3_aa: CASSVTSATAYTGELFF; cdr3_nt: TGTGCCAGCAGCGTCACTAGCGCTACCGCCTACACCGGGGAGCTGTTTTTT
j_call: TRBJ1-4; v_call: TRBV6-5; d_call: .; clone_size: .; cdr3_aa: CASSYSGRNGKLFF; cdr3_nt: TGTGCCAGCAGTTACTCCGGCAGGAATGGAAAACTGTTTTTT
j_call: TRBJ2-1; v_call: TRBV15; d_call: TRBD2; clone_size: .; cdr3_aa: CATSRDVTSGYNEQFF; cdr3_nt: TGTGCCACCAGCAGAGATGTCACTAGCGGATACAATGAGCAGTTCTTC
j_call: TRBJ2-5; v_call: TRBV9; d_call: .; clone_size: .; cdr3_aa: CASSATRGGETQYF; cdr3_nt: TGTGCCAGCAGCGCCACTAGGGGGGGAGAGACCCAGTACTTC
j_call: TRBJ1-1; v_call: TRBV18; d_call: .; clone_size: .; cdr3_aa: CASSPLGQPDTEAFF; cdr3_nt: TGTGCCAGCTCACCCCTAGGACAGCCAGACACTGAAGCTTTCTTT
j_call: TRBJ2-7; v_call: TRBV11-2; d_call: TRBD2; clone_size: .; cdr3_aa: CASSRGLADPSYEQYF; cdr3_nt: TGTGCCAGCAGCAGGGGACTAGCGGATCCCTCCTACGAGCAGTACTTC
j_call: TRBJ2-1; v_call: TRBV4-2; d_call: .; clone_size: .; cdr3_aa: CASRSGAWGNEQFF; cdr3_nt: TGTGCCAGCAGATCCGGGGCGTGGGGGAATGAGCAGTTCTTC
j_call: TRBJ2-7; v_call: TRBV28; d_call: .; clone_size: once; cdr3_aa: CASSLNSPYEQYF; cdr3_nt: TGTGCCAGCAGTTTGAACAGTCCCTACGAGCAGTACTTC
j_call: TRBJ2-5; v_call: TRBV29-1; d_call: TRBD2; clone_size: .; cdr3_aa: CSVGTSGETQYF; cdr3_nt: TGCAGCGTTGGGACTAGTGGAGAGACCCAGTACTTC
j_call: TRBJ2-5; v_call: TRBV9; d_call: .; clone_size: .; cdr3_aa: CASSAAGPQETQYF; cdr3_nt: TGTGCCAGCAGCGCCGCCGGGCCCCAAGAGACCCAGTACTTC
j_call: TRBJ1-4; v_call: TRBV15; d_call: .; clone_size: .; cdr3_aa: CATSRENILREKLFF; cdr3_nt: TGTGCCACCAGCAGAGAGAACATCTTGAGGGAAAAACTGTTTTTT
j_call: TRBJ2-7; v_call: TRBV28; d_call: .; clone_size: .; cdr3_aa: CASSRTASYEQYF; cdr3_nt: TGTGCCAGCAGTCGGACAGCAAGCTACGAGCAGTACTTC
j_call: TRBJ1-1; v_call: TRBV28; d_call: .; clone_size: .; cdr3_aa: CASSYPDGRGNTEAFF; cdr3_nt: TGTGCCAGCAGTTATCCGGACGGCCGAGGGAACACTGAAGCTTTCTTT
j_call: TRBJ2-1; v_call: TRBV27; d_call: TRBD2; clone_size: .; cdr3_aa: CAIRLLAGGTNEQFF; cdr3_nt: TGTGCCATCCGCCTTCTAGCGGGAGGGACAAATGAGCAGTTCTTC
j_call: TRBJ2-7; v_call: TRBV27; d_call: TRBD1; clone_size: .; cdr3_aa: CASSPRGWTGRPEAYEQYF; cdr3_nt: TGTGCCAGCAGCCCGAGAGGTTGGACAGGGAGGCCCGAAGCCTACGAGCAGTACTTC
j_call: TRBJ1-5; v_call: TRBV28; d_call: .; clone_size: few; cdr3_aa: CASSLYDQPQHF; cdr3_nt: TGTGCCAGCAGTTTATATGATCAGCCCCAGCATTTT
j_call: TRBJ1-5; v_call: TRBV6-1; d_call: .; clone_size: .; cdr3_aa: CASSERYSNQPQHF; cdr3_nt: TGTGCCAGCAGTGAACGGTATAGCAATCAGCCCCAGCATTTT
j_call: TRBJ1-2; v_call: TRBV28; d_call: .; clone_size: .; cdr3_aa: CASSLVADGRGYTF; cdr3_nt: TGTGCCAGCAGTTTAGTCGCGGACGGACGGGGCTACACCTTC
j_call: TRBJ2-4; v_call: TRBV4-1; d_call: .; clone_size: once; cdr3_aa: CASSQVRTAKNIQYF; cdr3_nt: TGCGCCAGCAGCCAAGTTCGGACAGCCAAAAACATTCAGTACTTC
j_call: TRBJ1-1; v_call: TRBV5-1; d_call: TRBD1; clone_size: .; cdr3_aa: CASSSQGQGGYTEAFF; cdr3_nt: TGCGCCAGCAGCTCCCAGGGACAGGGTGGGTACACTGAAGCTTTCTTT
j_call: TRBJ2-1; v_call: TRBV14; d_call: .; clone_size: .; cdr3_aa: CASSPLKNNEQFF; cdr3_nt: TGTGCCAGCAGCCCGCTCAAGAACAATGAGCAGTTCTTC
j_call: TRBJ2-1; v_call: TRBV6-1; d_call: .; clone_size: .; cdr3_aa: CASSLTRYNEQFF; cdr3_nt: TGTGCCAGCAGCCTTACTCGGTACAATGAGCAGTTCTTC
j_call: TRBJ2-1; v_call: TRBV18; d_call: TRBD2; clone_size: .; cdr3_aa: CASSPIRLAGVEEQFF; cdr3_nt: TGTGCCAGCTCACCGATTAGACTAGCGGGAGTAGAGGAGCAGTTCTTC
j_call: TRBJ1-3; v_call: TRBV7-9; d_call: TRBD1; clone_size: .; cdr3_aa: CASSTKRGGRHLSGNTIYF; cdr3_nt: TGTGCCAGCAGCACCAAGAGAGGGGGCCGTCATCTCTCTGGAAACACCATATATTTT
j_call: TRBJ2-4; v_call: TRBV27; d_call: TRBD1; clone_size: .; cdr3_aa: CASSTRSGTGAVGHIQYF; cdr3_nt: TGTGCCAGCAGTACTCGCTCCGGGACAGGGGCGGTGGGGCACATTCAGTACTTC
j_call: TRBJ1-1; v_call: TRBV6-5; d_call: TRBD1; clone_size: .; cdr3_aa: CASSYSPGQGNTEAFF; cdr3_nt: TGTGCCAGCAGTTACTCTCCGGGACAGGGAAACACTGAAGCTTTCTTT